These 5 T cell receptor beta chains share one sample of origin, sequenced in a study of shared clonotypes between healthy human individuals. TCRdb's copy holds only in-frame clones and misses some; the assay was immunoSEQ multiplex PCR. The data contain 1,100,000 or so clones, around 78% of them seen just once; the ten biggest clones take up 0.5% to 0.6%. The sample comprised memory CD4+ T cells from PBMCs. Regarding subset: CD45RA-negative fraction. The receptors stem from a man aged 18 to 30 in good health. Some clones in this sample may be carry-over from other donors' samples.

The rearrangement links TRBV28 to TRBJ2-3; 10 bases match TRBD2. Germline V gene lookup returns CDR1 MDHEN and CDR2 SYDVKM. The CDR3 extends over 16 amino acids. J was trimmed by 2 bases and V by 5 bases; bases with no gene match: 7. DNA of the CDR3: TGTGCCAGCAGTAAAAACGGACTAGCGGACACAGATACGCAGTATTTT. Translation gives CASSKNGLADTDTQYF.

This clone has more than one count but fewer than ten. The V gene is TRBV29-1, the J gene TRBJ2-5, with 7 bases identical to TRBD1. The CDR3 has 14 amino acids. CDR1 and CDR2 from the germline V gene are SQVTM and ANQGSEA. V trimming: 4 bases; J trimming: 3 bases; junction bases outside the gene matches: 8. The CDR3 DNA sequence: TGCAGCGTTGTTCGACAGGGCGGAAAAGAGACCCAGTACTTC. This sequence encodes CSVVRQGGKETQYF.

Only a few counts were recorded for this clone. CDR3 in DNA: TGTGCCAGCAGCTTAGGGGGGTCGACCGGGCACGAGCAGTACTTC. Its translation is CASSLGGSTGHEQYF. J is TRBJ2-7 and V is TRBV11-3; tentatively, D is TRBD1 or TRBD2 (5 bases each). The CDR3 has 15 amino acids. V dropped 1 base and J dropped 5 bases, with 15 bases sitting between them. Germline V gene lookup returns CDR1 SGHNT and CDR2 YENEEA.

This rearrangement joins TRBV2 to TRBJ1-1, with unresolved D. V was shortened by 7 bases and J by 0 bases, with 9 bases between the two germline ends. CDR1 is SNHLY and CDR2 is FYNNEI in the germline V gene. The CDR3 is 13 amino acids. CDR3 in amino acids: CASNAEMNTEAFF. CDR3 coding DNA: TGTGCCAGCAACGCAGAAATGAACACTGAAGCTTTCTTT.

The V gene is TRBV2, the J gene TRBJ2-2; D is ambiguous. The germline V gene encodes CDR1 SNHLY and CDR2 FYNNEI. CDR3 length: 15 residues. V gave up 4 bases and J gave up 1 base, with 10 bases separating them. This CDR3 is CASSVAKENTGELFF. The CDR3 region has the DNA TGTGCCAGCAGTGTTGCGAAAGAGAACACCGGGGAGCTGTTTTTT.